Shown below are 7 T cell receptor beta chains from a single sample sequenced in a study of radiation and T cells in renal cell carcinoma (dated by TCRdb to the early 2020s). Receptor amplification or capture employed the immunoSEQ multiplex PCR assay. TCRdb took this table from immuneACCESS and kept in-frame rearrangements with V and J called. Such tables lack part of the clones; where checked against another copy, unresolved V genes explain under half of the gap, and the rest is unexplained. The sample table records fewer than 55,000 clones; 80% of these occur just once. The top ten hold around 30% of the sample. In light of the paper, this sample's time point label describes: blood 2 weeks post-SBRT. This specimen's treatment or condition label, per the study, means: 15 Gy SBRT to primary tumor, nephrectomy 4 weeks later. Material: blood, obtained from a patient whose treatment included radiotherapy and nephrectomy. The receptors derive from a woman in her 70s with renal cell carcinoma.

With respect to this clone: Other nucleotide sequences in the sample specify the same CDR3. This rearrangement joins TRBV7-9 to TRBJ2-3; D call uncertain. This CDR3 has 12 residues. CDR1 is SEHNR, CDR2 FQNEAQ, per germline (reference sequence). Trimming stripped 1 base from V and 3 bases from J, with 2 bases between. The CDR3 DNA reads TGTGCCAGCAGCTTAGAAACAGATACGCAGTATTTT. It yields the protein CASSLETDTQYF.

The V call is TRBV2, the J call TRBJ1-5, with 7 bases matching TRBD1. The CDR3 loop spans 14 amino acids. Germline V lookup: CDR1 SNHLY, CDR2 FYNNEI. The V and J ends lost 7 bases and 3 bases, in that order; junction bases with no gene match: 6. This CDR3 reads CASKLTGSNQPQHF. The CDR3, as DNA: TGTGCCAGCAAGCTGACAGGGTCCAATCAGCCCCAGCATTTT.

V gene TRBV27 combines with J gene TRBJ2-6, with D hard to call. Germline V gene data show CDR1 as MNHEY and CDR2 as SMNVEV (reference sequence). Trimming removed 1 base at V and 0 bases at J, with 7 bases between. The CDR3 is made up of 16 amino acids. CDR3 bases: TGTGCCAGCAGTTTATTCCCGCCCTCTGGGGCCAACGTCCTGACTTTC. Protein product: CASSLFPPSGANVLTF.

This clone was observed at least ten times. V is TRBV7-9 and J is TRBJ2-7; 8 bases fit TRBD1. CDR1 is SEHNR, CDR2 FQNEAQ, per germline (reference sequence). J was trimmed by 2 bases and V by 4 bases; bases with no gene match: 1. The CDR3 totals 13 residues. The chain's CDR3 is CASSSRGPYEQYF. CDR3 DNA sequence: TGTGCCAGCAGCTCCAGGGGGCCCTACGAGCAGTACTTC.

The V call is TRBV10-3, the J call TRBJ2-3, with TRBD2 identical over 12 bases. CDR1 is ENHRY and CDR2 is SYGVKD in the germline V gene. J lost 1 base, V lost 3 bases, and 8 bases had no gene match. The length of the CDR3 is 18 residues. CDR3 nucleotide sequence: TGTGCCATCAGTGAAGAGTCTAGCGGGGGGGGTGGCACAGATACGCAGTATTTT. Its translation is CAISEESSGGGGTDTQYF.

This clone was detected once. The CDR3 region is CASSTYRGRPGEQYF. The CDR3 DNA sequence: TGTGCCAGCAGCACCTACAGGGGCCGCCCGGGCGAGCAGTACTTC. V gene TRBV5-5 combines with J gene TRBJ2-7, with TRBD1 matching over 7 bases. CDR1 and CDR2 from the germline V gene are SGHKS and YYEKEE (reference sequence). The CDR3 length is 15 residues. The V segment lost 4 bases and the J segment 6 bases; nucleotides outside the gene matches: 13.

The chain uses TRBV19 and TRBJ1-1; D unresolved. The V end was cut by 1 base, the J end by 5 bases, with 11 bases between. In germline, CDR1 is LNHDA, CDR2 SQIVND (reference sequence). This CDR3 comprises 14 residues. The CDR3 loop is CASSIATTGTEAFF. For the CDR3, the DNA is TGTGCCAGTAGTATAGCAACAACCGGGACTGAAGCTTTCTTT.